This T cell receptor (beta chain) was retrieved from a study of CD8+ T cells in alopecia areata. Trimming stripped 4 bases from V and 3 bases from J, with 13 bases between. The CDR3 loop spans 14 amino acids. The germline CDR1 and CDR2 sequences are SEHNR and FQNEAQ (reference sequence). Isolated RNA was reverse transcribed into cDNA used as the sequencing template. Sequencing used immunoSEQ multiplex PCR; TCRdb keeps in-frame clones, though not all of them. The sample carries 120,000 or so clones, 50% to 75% recorded once. Treatment given: oral pan-JAK inhibitor, 5-10 mg twice daily. The specimen comprised CD8+ T cells sorted from blood, sampled at week 4, from a patient treated with tofacitinib. This receptor was obtained from a human donor with alopecia areata. The chain links TRBV7-9 to TRBJ2-7; maybe TRBD1 (5 bases). CDR3 sequence: CASSSPDRVYEQYF. CDR3 sequence (DNA): TGTGCCAGCAGCTCACCAGACAGAGTCTACGAGCAGTACTTC.